A single sample is the source of the 24 T cell receptor beta chains below, sequenced in a study of blood T cell repertoires in COVID-19. Only in-frame clones appear in the TCRdb table, and some are missing; sequencing was by immunoSEQ multiplex PCR. The data contain roughly 100,000 clones, approximately 88% of them singletons. The sequencing sample was made of peripheral blood. These receptors were collected from a woman in her sixties or seventies with acute or convalescent COVID-19.

The CDR3 DNA reads as TGTGCCAGCAGAAAGGACAGTTCCTACAATGAGCAGTTCTTC. As protein: CASRKDSSYNEQFF. The chain is built from TRBV6-4 and TRBJ2-1, with D maybe TRBD1 (6 bases). There are 14 residues in the CDR3. Between the trimmed V and J ends, which lost 6 bases and 1 base, there was a span of 10 bases. Germline lookup yields CDR1 MRHNA and CDR2 SNTAGT.

This sequence joins TRBV11-2 and TRBJ1-1, with D perhaps TRBD1 (5 bases). The V and J ends lost 4 bases and 1 base respectively, with 16 bases between them. This CDR3 region has 16 residues. The germline V gene has CDR1 SGHAT and CDR2 FQNNGV. The CDR3 nucleotides are TGTGCCAGCAGCTCCCCCCAGGGCTATAGGAACACTGAAGCTTTCTTT. It is translated as CASSSPQGYRNTEAFF.

V gene TRBV14 combines with J gene TRBJ2-3; a weak D match, TRBD2 (5 bases). V was cut by 1 base and J by 0 bases, with 11 bases left in between. The CDR3 runs 16 residues. The germline gives CDR1 SGHDN, CDR2 FVKESK. The DNA of the CDR3 is TGTGCCAGCAGCCAAGGGACGGGGAGTAGCACAGATACGCAGTATTTT. It is translated as CASSQGTGSSTDTQYF.

The CDR3 DNA reads TGTGCCAGCAGTCCCAGCGCTTTCTACGAGCAGTACTTC. Translation gives CASSPSAFYEQYF. The rearrangement joins TRBV27 to TRBJ2-7; unclear D gene. Germline lookup yields CDR1 MNHEY and CDR2 SMNVEV (reference sequence). The CDR3 contains 13 residues. The ends were cut back, 5 bases at V and 3 bases at J, with 11 bases in the middle.

The chain uses TRBV7-9 and TRBJ1-6; 7 bases match TRBD1. CDR1 SEHNR and CDR2 FQNEAQ come from the germline V gene (reference sequence). The CDR3 is made up of 15 amino acids. Germline trimming cut 5 bases from V and 5 bases from J; bases unmatched to any gene: 6. CDR3 nucleotide sequence: TGTGCCAGCAGCCCGGGGACAGAAAATAATTCACCCCTCCACTTT. Translation: CASSPGTENNSPLHF.

This sequence joins TRBV15 and TRBJ1-4, with a tentative D call TRBD1 (5 bases). Deletions cut 5 bases from V and 10 bases from J, with 17 bases between. Germline CDR1 and CDR2: LNHNV and YYDKDF (reference sequence). CDR3 length: 14 amino acids. The CDR3 DNA reads as TGTGCCACCAGCCAGACAGCGCCGCAGGGAAAACTGTTTTTT. Its translation: CATSQTAPQGKLFF.

The chain recombines TRBV5-1 with TRBJ2-2; perhaps TRBD2 as D (5 bases). Germline assignment: CDR1 SGHRS and CDR2 YFSETQ. V lost 2 bases to trimming and J lost 5 bases, with 10 bases between them. CDR3 length equals 14 residues. CDR3 DNA sequence: TGCGCCAGCAGCTTTTCTAGCTTGACCGGGGAGCTGTTTTTT. Translating gives CASSFSSLTGELFF. The full variable domain, completed using reference TRBV5-1 and TRBJ2-2, is KAGVTQTPRYLIKTRGQQVTLSCSPISGHRSVSWYQQTPGQGLQFLFEYFSETQRNKGNFPGRFSGRQFSNSRSEMNVSTLELGDSALYLCASSFSSLTGELFFGEGSRLTVL.

V gene TRBV30 combines with J gene TRBJ2-3; TRBD2 is a possible D gene (6 bases). Germline V gene lookup returns CDR1 GTSNPN and CDR2 SVGIG (reference sequence). The ends were cut back, 1 base at V and 0 bases at J, with 11 bases in the middle. The CDR3 has 15 residues. The CDR3 is CAWSGRAGSTDTQYF. The CDR3 DNA sequence: TGTGCCTGGAGTGGCCGGGCGGGGAGCACAGATACGCAGTATTTT. The variable domain in full, completed from reference TRBV30 and TRBJ2-3, reads SQTIHQWPATLVQPVGSPLSLECTVEGTSNPNLYWYRQAAGRGLQLLFYSVGIGQISSEVPQNLSASRPQDRQFILSSKKLLLSDSGFYLCAWSGRAGSTDTQYFGPGTRLTVL.

V is TRBV5-1 and J is TRBJ1-6, with TRBD1 as a possible D gene (6 bases). CDR1 is SGHRS and CDR2 is YFSETQ in the germline V gene. V lost 0 bases, J lost 8 bases, and 18 bases lay in between. This CDR3 contains 17 residues. The CDR3: CASSLAKSGGGDSPLHF. In DNA, the CDR3 is TGCGCCAGCAGCTTGGCCAAGAGCGGGGGCGGGGATTCACCCCTCCACTTT.

This chain links TRBV10-1 with TRBJ2-1; the D gene is possibly TRBD2 (6 bases). Germline CDR1 and CDR2: WNHNN and SYGVQD (reference sequence). The CDR3 consists of 15 residues. Trimming pared 9 bases from V and 7 bases from J, leaving 22 bases between. The DNA for the CDR3 is TGCGCCAGTGGGTCCGGGGGTAACAGCCTGAATGAGCAGTTCTTC. Its protein is CASGSGGNSLNEQFF.

The chain has TRBV6-1 and TRBJ1-5; 10 nucleotides align to TRBD1. Germline CDR1 and CDR2: MNHNS and SASEGT. V lost 4 bases to trimming and J lost 2 bases; unmatched junction nucleotides: 5. This CDR3 is built from 16 residues. The CDR3 here is CASSAGQGFGNQPQHF. As DNA, the CDR3 is TGTGCCAGCAGTGCGGGACAGGGGTTTGGCAATCAGCCCCAGCATTTT.

The V call is TRBV2, the J call TRBJ2-7; TRBD2 aligns across 7 bases. Germline-derived CDR1 and CDR2 are SNHLY and FYNNEI. J gave up 0 bases and V 1 base, and 6 bases lay outside the gene matches. The CDR3 loop spans 16 amino acids. The CDR3 sequence: CASSEVPGRVSYEQYV. The DNA of the CDR3 is TGTGCCAGCAGTGAAGTTCCAGGGAGGGTCTCCTACGAGCAGTACGTC.

The CDR3 bases are TGTGCCAGCAGAATACCGGGACTAGCACAAGAGACCCAGTACTTC. Its protein product is CASRIPGLAQETQYF. J is TRBJ2-5 and V is TRBV6-5; 9 bases are a match to TRBD2. This CDR3 has 15 residues. The V gene's germline CDR1 is MNHEY and CDR2 SVGAGI. Trimming at V came to 6 bases and at J to 2 bases, leaving 7 bases not matched to a gene.

The sample holds one count of this clone. The chain links TRBV2 to TRBJ1-5, with 11 bases fitting TRBD1. This CDR3 comprises 14 residues. Germline V gives CDR1 SNHLY, CDR2 FYNNEI. V dropped 8 bases and J dropped 6; count of bases not matched to a gene: 6. DNA of the CDR3: TGTGCCAGCGGATTGGACAGGGGGCCTCAGCCCCAGCATTTT. Encoded protein: CASGLDRGPQPQHF.

The gene calls are TRBV19 and TRBJ2-2; 7 nucleotides line up with TRBD2. CDR3 size: 16 residues. CDR1 and CDR2 (germline): LNHDA, SQIVND (reference sequence). The V gene end was trimmed by 10 bases and the J gene end by 6 bases; junction bases not matched to a gene: 17. The chain's CDR3 is CATSWGGLGAAGELFF. CDR3 nucleotides: TGTGCCACCTCCTGGGGGGGGTTGGGTGCCGCCGGGGAGCTGTTTTTT. The complete variable domain, with remaining parts taken from reference TRBV19 and TRBJ2-2, reads DGGITQSPKYLFRKEGQNVTLSCEQNLNHDAMYWYRQDPGQGLRLIYYSQIVNDFQKGDIAEGYSVSREKKESFPLTVTSAQKNPTAFYLCATSWGGLGAAGELFFGEGSRLTVL.

The J gene is TRBJ1-3, the V gene TRBV28; 7 bases agree with TRBD1. This CDR3 has 14 residues. CDR1 is MDHEN, CDR2 SYDVKM, per germline. J gave up 5 bases and V 6 bases, and 7 bases lay outside the gene matches. The CDR3 here is CASRPDRVRNTIYF. In nucleotides, the CDR3 is TGTGCCAGCAGGCCTGACAGGGTTAGAAACACCATATATTTT.

V usage is TRBV6-1 and J usage is TRBJ1-5; D is unclear. V lost 0 bases and J 0 bases, leaving 9 bases between the germline ends. CDR1 is MNHNS and CDR2 is SASEGT in the germline V gene. This CDR3 has 16 residues. The CDR3 DNA sequence: TGTGCCAGCAGTGAAGCGAGGAGTTATAGCAATCAGCCCCAGCATTTT. Translation gives CASSEARSYSNQPQHF.

A single count supports this clone. The chain links TRBV11-3 to TRBJ2-1; 11 bases agree with TRBD2. The CDR3 is 15 residues long. V was clipped by 1 base and J by 6 bases; unmatched bases: 2. Germline loops: CDR1 SGHNT, CDR2 YENEEA. CDR3 sequence (DNA): TGTGCCAGCAGCTTAGGACTAGCGGGACCCAATGAGCAGTTCTTC. Translating gives CASSLGLAGPNEQFF.

This clone was detected only once. This sequence joins TRBV5-4 and TRBJ2-2; 9 nucleotides agree with TRBD2. The CDR3 spans 14 residues. J gave up 4 bases and V 8 bases, and 6 bases lay outside the gene matches. Germline assignment: CDR1 SGHNT and CDR2 YYREEE (reference sequence). The chain's CDR3 is CASQREAITGELFF. CDR3 nucleotide sequence: TGTGCCAGTCAGCGGGAGGCCATCACCGGGGAGCTGTTTTTT.

The CDR3 coding sequence is TGTGCCAGCAGCCCAGGTTTACGGTTAAGCAATGAGCAGTTCTTC. Amino acids: CASSPGLRLSNEQFF. The rearrangement links TRBV3-1 (or the pseudogene TRBV3-2) to TRBJ2-1; D unclear. The CDR3 consists of 15 residues. V gave up 4 bases and J gave up 6 bases, with 16 bases separating them. Per germline, CDR1 LGHDT and CDR2 YNNKEL (reference sequence).

The J gene is TRBJ1-5, the V gene TRBV6-6; 10 nucleotides match TRBD1. The CDR3 contains 16 residues. Trimming removed 6 bases from V and 6 bases from J; junction bases left unmatched: 11. Germline-derived CDR1 and CDR2 are MNHNY and SVGAGI (reference sequence). CDR3 DNA: TGTGCCAGCAGCCCCTTAGACAGGGGGCTCGGTCAGCCCCAGCATTTT. Protein: CASSPLDRGLGQPQHF.

CDR3 bases: TGTGCCAGCAGTTCTTTCAGGGGGGATGAGACCCAGTACTTC. Protein product: CASSSFRGDETQYF. The chain carries TRBV27 and TRBJ2-5, with a possible D match to TRBD1 (7 bases). Trimming removed 4 bases at V and 5 bases at J, with 14 bases between. This CDR3 region has 14 residues. The V gene's germline CDR1 is MNHEY and CDR2 SMNVEV (reference sequence).

The rearrangement uses TRBV7-8 and TRBJ2-1; a weak D match, TRBD1 (5 bases). The length of the CDR3 is 13 residues. Germline CDR1 is SGHVS and CDR2 is FQNEAQ. V dropped 3 bases and J dropped 4 bases, with 7 bases sitting between them. CDR3 region: CASSLTAYNEQFF. The DNA for the CDR3 is TGTGCCAGCAGCTTGACAGCGTACAATGAGCAGTTCTTC.

CDR3 amino acids: CASRPASGSTDTQYF. In DNA form, the CDR3 reads TGTGCCAGTAGGCCTGCTAGCGGAAGCACAGATACGCAGTATTTT. The chain combines TRBV19 with TRBJ2-3; 7 bases fit TRBD2. The V and J ends lost 6 bases and 0 bases, in that order; junction bases with no gene match: 6. The CDR3 totals 15 residues. Germline-derived CDR1 and CDR2 are LNHDA and SQIVND (reference sequence).